Below are 21 T cell receptor beta chains sequenced from a single sample in a study of response to subunit inactivated influenza vaccine. MiXCR, run by TCRdb on the RT-PCR reads, gives a single entry per CDR3 protein. The sample has hundreds of thousands of distinct CDR3 sequences; 15% to 20% are singletons. The source was PBMCs from blood, collected roughly 5 days after vaccination. These receptors originate from a man in his fifties or sixties who received an inactivated influenza vaccine.

This clonotype has a count of ten or more. The DNA for the CDR3 is TGCAGTGCTAACCAGAATAGCAATCAGCCCCAGCATTTT. It codes for CSANQNSNQPQHF. This chain links TRBV20-1 with TRBJ1-5; D remains ambiguous. The V gene's germline CDR1 is DFQATT and CDR2 SNEGSKA (reference sequence). CDR3 length: 13 amino acids. The V end was cut by 4 bases, the J end by 0 bases, with 7 bases between.

Remarks on this clonotype: Germline and junction disagree at one end, which may indicate a read error. The chain joins TRBV7-7 to TRBJ2-5; 8 positions agree with TRBD1. The CDR3 length is 15 residues. The germline gives CDR1 SSHAT, CDR2 FNYEAQ (reference sequence). CDR3 DNA sequence: TGTGCTAGCAGCTTAGGGACAGGCCCGTGGGAGACCCAGTACTTC. Its protein product is CASSLGTGPWETQYF.

The chain links TRBV18 to TRBJ2-5, with D unclear. The CDR3 extends over 15 amino acids. Looked up from germline, CDR1 is KGHSH and CDR2 is LQKENI. The V end was cut by 5 bases, the J end by 2 bases, with 15 bases between. CDR3 loop: CASSSRQLIQETQYF. CDR3 nucleotides: TGTGCCAGCTCATCGCGACAACTAATACAAGAGACCCAGTACTTC.

In nucleotides, the CDR3 is TGTGCCAGCAGCTTTCCGGGACAGGTCACTGAAGCTTTCTTT. Amino acids: CASSFPGQVTEAFF. The chain recombines TRBV5-5 with TRBJ1-1; TRBD1 matches 8 bases. Germline V gene data show CDR1 as SGHKS and CDR2 as YYEKEE (reference sequence). The CDR3 extends over 14 amino acids. V shed 2 bases, J shed 4 bases, and the junction held 4 bases outside the gene matches.

The J gene is TRBJ2-1, the V gene TRBV11-2; D is possibly TRBD2 (5 bases). Trimming removed 8 bases at V and 3 bases at J, with 8 bases between. CDR1 and CDR2 from the germline V gene are SGHAT and FQNNGV. The CDR3 is 12 residues long. The chain's CDR3 is CASVAGYNEQFF. CDR3 DNA: TGTGCCAGCGTCGCGGGCTACAATGAGCAGTTCTTC.

This clonotype was found many times. The V call is TRBV20-1, the J call TRBJ2-7, with D possibly TRBD1 on 6 matching bases. Germline values: CDR1 DFQATT, CDR2 SNEGSKA (reference sequence). The CDR3 covers 15 residues. Trimming took 3 bases from V and 4 from J, leaving 19 bases between them. CDR3 sequence: CSASGSGTLFYEQYF. The CDR3 nucleotides read TGCAGTGCTAGTGGATCCGGGACACTGTTTTACGAGCAGTACTTC.

V is TRBV7-2 and J is TRBJ2-3; no firm D call. V was clipped by 5 bases and J by 3 bases, with 18 bases between them. CDR1 and CDR2 from the germline V gene are SGHTA and FQGNSA. The CDR3 contains 16 residues. The DNA of the CDR3 is TGTGCCAGCAGCCCAAAAGGAGTCAACCCGACAGATACGCAGTATTTT. Translating gives CASSPKGVNPTDTQYF. The whole variable domain, remainder taken from reference TRBV7-2 and TRBJ2-3, is GAGVSQSPSNKVTEKGKDVELRCDPISGHTALYWYRQSLGQGLEFLIYFQGNSAPDKSGLPSDRFSAERTGGSVSTLTIQRTQQEDSAVYLCASSPKGVNPTDTQYFGPGTRLTVL.

This clonotype has a handful of counts. The chain combines TRBV24-1 with TRBJ2-5; TRBD1 matches 7 bases. Per the germline V gene, CDR1 is KGHDR and CDR2 is SFDVKD. CDR3 length: 17 residues. V gave up 4 bases and J gave up 2 bases; unmatched junction bases: 12. The CDR3 DNA follows: TGTGCCACCAGTGACTCTTTCAGGACAGGCCGTCAAGAGACCCAGTACTTC. Translation gives CATSDSFRTGRQETQYF.

There are a few counts of this clonotype. The V call is TRBV20-1, the J call TRBJ1-3, with 8 bases lining up with TRBD1. V lost 5 bases, J lost 0 bases, and 3 bases stayed unmatched. Germline V gene lookup returns CDR1 DFQATT and CDR2 SNEGSKA (reference sequence). The CDR3 runs 14 residues. This CDR3 is CSALTGGSGNTIYF. The CDR3 DNA reads TGCAGTGCTCTTACAGGGGGCTCTGGAAACACCATATATTTT.

The V and J genes are TRBV4-3 and TRBJ1-2; possible D gene TRBD1, 5 bases. Deletions cut 0 bases from V and 6 bases from J, with 8 bases between. CDR1 LGHNA and CDR2 YSLEER come from the germline V gene. The CDR3 length is 13 residues. The CDR3 loop reads CASSQEGTDGYTF. The CDR3 DNA sequence: TGCGCCAGCAGCCAAGAGGGGACGGATGGCTACACCTTC.

This clonotype was counted a few times. The rearrangement links TRBV21-1 to TRBJ2-3. TRBV21-1 is a pseudogene segment. This CDR3 region has 14 residues. The CDR3 DNA reads as TGTGCCAGCAGCAAATGGAGCCAGGCAAAGGCGCAGTATTTT. Protein sequence: CASSKWSQAKAQYF.

DNA of the CDR3: TGCGCCAGCAGCTCTACGACAGGGACCCTAGGAAAACTGTTTTTT. This encodes CASSSTTGTLGKLFF. The J gene is TRBJ1-4, the V gene TRBV5-1; 7 bases are a match to TRBD1. V shed 3 bases, J shed 10 bases, and the junction held 12 bases outside the gene matches. Germline V gives CDR1 SGHRS, CDR2 YFSETQ. This CDR3 has 15 residues. Full variable domain (outside the CDR3, taken from reference TRBV5-1 and TRBJ1-4): KAGVTQTPRYLIKTRGQQVTLSCSPISGHRSVSWYQQTPGQGLQFLFEYFSETQRNKGNFPGRFSGRQFSNSRSEMNVSTLELGDSALYLCASSSTTGTLGKLFFGSGTQLSVL.

This clonotype appeared a few times. This chain joins TRBV5-4 and TRBJ2-2; no definite D call. V gave up 4 bases and J gave up 3 bases, with 10 bases separating them. CDR1 SGHNT and CDR2 YYREEE come from the germline V gene (reference sequence). The CDR3 is 14 amino acids. In nucleotides, the CDR3 is TGTGCCAGCAGCCCGGCTAGGGACACCGGGGAGCTGTTTTTT. This sequence encodes CASSPARDTGELFF.

The chain links TRBV7-7 to TRBJ2-5; maybe TRBD2 (6 bases). The CDR3 loop spans 15 amino acids. The germline gives CDR1 SSHAT, CDR2 FNYEAQ (reference sequence). The V and J ends lost 1 base and 1 base respectively, with 10 bases between them. The CDR3 is CASSLDLGGQETQYF. CDR3 nucleotides: TGTGCCAGCAGCTTAGATTTGGGGGGCCAAGAGACCCAGTACTTC.

This clonotype was counted between two and nine times. V gene TRBV5-1 combines with J gene TRBJ2-5; D is perhaps TRBD1 (5 bases). The germline CDR1 and CDR2 sequences are SGHRS and YFSETQ. The CDR3 sequence is 12 residues long. Trimming took 7 bases from V and 5 from J, leaving 12 bases between them. CDR3 nucleotides: TGCGCCAGCCGCCAGGGTGAGGAGACCCAGTACTTC. Translation gives CASRQGEETQYF.

This chain uses TRBV7-9 with TRBJ2-7; weak D call: TRBD2 (5 bases). V dropped 5 bases and J dropped 11 bases, with 19 bases sitting between them. Germline V CDR1 and CDR2: SEHNR, FQNEAQ (reference sequence). CDR3 length: 13 amino acids. CDR3 in amino acids: CASSPPTSPQEYF. CDR3 bases: TGTGCCAGCAGCCCGCCTACTAGTCCCCAGGAGTACTTC.

This clonotype was seen a few times. This chain uses TRBV7-2 with TRBJ1-6; 8 bases agree with TRBD1. There are 16 residues in the CDR3. Germline V gene data show CDR1 as SGHTA and CDR2 as FQGNSA. V lost 5 bases to trimming and J lost 3 bases; unmatched junction nucleotides: 6. The CDR3 region has the DNA TGTGCCAGCAGCCTAAAAGGACAGGGCTATAATTCACCCCTCCACTTT. Its protein product is CASSLKGQGYNSPLHF. The full variable domain, rest sourced from reference TRBV7-2 and TRBJ1-6, is GAGVSQSPSNKVTEKGKDVELRCDPISGHTALYWYRQSLGQGLEFLIYFQGNSAPDKSGLPSDRFSAERTGGSVSTLTIQRTQQEDSAVYLCASSLKGQGYNSPLHFGNGTRLTVT.

The chain couples TRBV12-3 or TRBV12-4 to TRBJ2-7, with 9 bases identical to TRBD2. V was clipped by 4 bases and J by 0 bases; unmatched bases: 7. This CDR3 has 16 residues. CDR3 DNA sequence: TGTGCCAGCAGTTCCGGGACTAGCCTTAGCTCCTACGAGCAGTACTTC. Its protein product is CASSSGTSLSSYEQYF.

The chain uses TRBV9 and TRBJ2-3, with D possibly TRBD1 on 5 matching bases. CDR3 size: 15 residues. V gave up 5 bases and J gave up 2 bases, with 15 bases separating them. Germline CDR1 SGDLS, CDR2 YYNGEE. This chain's CDR3 is CASSASGPPTDTQYF. CDR3 bases: TGTGCCAGCAGTGCCTCAGGGCCCCCCACAGATACGCAGTATTTT.

The chain links TRBV28 to TRBJ2-3; weak D call: TRBD1 (6 bases). Germline V CDR1 and CDR2: MDHEN, SYDVKM. V lost 1 base, J lost 4 bases, and 12 bases lay in between. The length of the CDR3 is 15 residues. CDR3 in amino acids: CASSLSGAMSDTQYF. CDR3 coding DNA: TGTGCCAGCAGTTTATCAGGGGCGATGTCAGATACGCAGTATTTT.

This clonotype has only a few counts. The rearrangement uses TRBV29-1 and TRBJ2-7; 8 bases are a match to TRBD1. CDR3 length equals 14 residues. The V and J ends lost 0 bases and 3 bases, in that order; junction bases with no gene match: 4. The germline gives CDR1 SQVTM, CDR2 ANQGSEA. The CDR3, as DNA: TGCAGCGTTGAAGATCAGGGGGCGTACTACGAGCAGTACTTC. It is translated as CSVEDQGAYYEQYF.